A selection of T cell receptor beta chains follows, all from one sample in a study of T cell responses to AZD1222 COVID-19 vaccine. The protocol was immunoSEQ multiplex PCR, while the TCRdb copy is restricted to in-frame clones and leaves out a portion. The sample contains around 150,000 clones, 80% to 95% of which appear only once. The input for sequencing was peripheral blood, taken 28 days after the second AZD1222 dose. The receptor set was obtained from an adult who received the AZD1222 COVID-19 vaccine. The CDR3 runs from the conserved cysteine through the conserved F or W.

TRBV11-3,TRBJ1-1,CASSPGGTANTEAFF
TRBV3-1/TRBV3-2,TRBJ1-2,CASSRLDRGNYGYTF
TRBV7-9,TRBJ1-4,CASSPRGEGGREKLFF
TRBV5-1,TRBJ2-3,CASSLEGRMKSTDTQYF
TRBV19,TRBJ2-1,CASSTRGRARDEQFF
TRBV9,TRBJ2-2,CASSVTAAGANTGELFF
TRBV9,TRBJ2-7,CASSVDPGGPYNEQYF
TRBV29-1,TRBJ2-7,CSVVPSGRKYEQYF
TRBV19,TRBJ1-2,CASSTGQNYGYTF
TRBV5-5,TRBJ2-7,CASRPGEGPYEQYF
TRBV29-1,TRBJ1-1,CSVGGLLGNTEAFF
TRBV18,TRBJ1-5,CASSPTDGNQPQHF
TRBV29-1,TRBJ1-2,CSVDSEQGGDYGYTF
TRBV3-1/TRBV3-2,TRBJ2-1,CASSSYNEQFF
TRBV19,TRBJ1-1,CASSIGLSDTEAFF
TRBV19,TRBJ1-5,CASTQQGNQPQHF
TRBV6-5,TRBJ1-2,CASRGDRPKDGYTF
TRBV28,TRBJ1-5,CASSGTGIGNQPQHF
TRBV28,TRBJ2-7,CASRGGDYEQYF
TRBV28,TRBJ2-7,CASRSTLSAAEQYF
TRBV9,TRBJ1-6,CASSVGQNNSPLHF
TRBV6-5,TRBJ1-1,CASSYEFARPNTEAFF
TRBV27,TRBJ2-1,CASSPLGATSYNEQFF
TRBV6-5,TRBJ1-2,CASGTPGVGYTF
TRBV6-5,TRBJ2-6,CASSPSSGANVLTF
TRBV28,TRBJ2-7,CASSSLQGSYEQYF
TRBV2,TRBJ1-5,CASSDDNQPQHF
TRBV9,TRBJ1-2,CASSPRMEVGSYGYTF
TRBV27,TRBJ2-2,CASSFGQGGTGELFF
TRBV7-2,TRBJ2-5,CASSLFSTKETQYF
TRBV27,TRBJ1-2,CASSYGTGEDYGYTF
TRBV6-5,TRBJ2-3,CASGRTDTQYF
TRBV29-1,TRBJ1-1,CSVAQGNTEAFF
TRBV28,TRBJ2-7,CASTARVRYEQYF
TRBV11-2,TRBJ2-2,CASSPTGAITGELFF
TRBV2,TRBJ2-7,CASSAWTSGTHEQYF
TRBV5-4,TRBJ2-3,CASSPASPTDTQYF